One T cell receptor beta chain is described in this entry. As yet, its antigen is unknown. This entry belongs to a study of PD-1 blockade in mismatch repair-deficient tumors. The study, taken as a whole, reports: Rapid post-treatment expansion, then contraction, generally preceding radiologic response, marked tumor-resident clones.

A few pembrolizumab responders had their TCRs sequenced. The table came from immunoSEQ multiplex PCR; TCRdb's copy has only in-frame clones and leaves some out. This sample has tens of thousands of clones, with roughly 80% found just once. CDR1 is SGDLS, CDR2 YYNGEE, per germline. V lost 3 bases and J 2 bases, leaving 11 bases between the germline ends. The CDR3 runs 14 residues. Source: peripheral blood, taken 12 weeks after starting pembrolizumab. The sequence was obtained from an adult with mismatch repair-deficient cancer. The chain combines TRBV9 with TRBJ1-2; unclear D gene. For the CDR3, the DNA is TGTGCCAGCAGCGCCCCGGACGGAAACTATGGCTACACCTTC. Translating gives CASSAPDGNYGYTF.